This T cell receptor (beta chain) originates from a study of cytomegalovirus exposure and HLA in healthy donors. Study-wide findings and caveats: Reportedly, diagnosis of cytomegalovirus status by the classifier showed high specificity and sensitivity.

A remark on this clone: Its specificity is unknown.

CDR1 and CDR2 (germline): SGHAT, FQNNGV. The CDR3 runs to 14 residues. Trimming cost V 5 bases and J 8 bases, with 18 bases left between them. Amplification used 60 Vbeta primers and 13 Jbeta primers. Method: immunoSEQ multiplex PCR; TCRdb's copy keeps in-frame clones and lacks some. This table holds around 80,000 clones, around 10% found once. J is TRBJ1-2 and V is TRBV11-2; possibly TRBD1 for D (6 bases). The clonotype was recovered from a man in his 60s in good health and CMV-seropositive. What was sequenced was PBMCs. The CDR3 coding sequence is TGTGCCAGCAGCCCTTCTAGAGGGGGGGTAGGCTACACCTTC. The encoded protein is CASSPSRGGVGYTF.